Presented here are 21 T cell receptor beta chains from one specimen sequenced in a study of CD8+CD57+ T cells in acquired aplastic anemia. Previously, flow cytometry had revealed CD8+CD57+ cell expansion in the patients chosen for sequencing. Genomic DNA constituted the template upon which TCR beta VDJ and CDR3 profiling was performed. TCRdb ran MiXCR on the reads and lists one entry per CDR3 protein. The data contain about 200,000 distinct CDR3 sequences, about 60% of them singletons. Sequencing was done on a sample of sorted CD4+, CD8+, or CD8+CD57+ T cells (not recorded which) from PBMCs. Every receptor here comes from a human donor with aplastic anemia.

The J gene is TRBJ1-5, the V gene TRBV19; D possibly corresponds to TRBD1 (5 bases). Deletions cut 3 bases from V and 5 bases from J, with 14 bases between. This CDR3 has 15 residues. Germline lookup yields CDR1 LNHDA and CDR2 SQIVND (reference sequence). The CDR3 DNA reads TGTGCCAGTAGTATCTCGGGGCAGCCCCATCAGCCCCAGCATTTT. It yields the protein CASSISGQPHQPQHF.

The sample holds many counts of this clonotype. The chain joins TRBV12-3 or TRBV12-4 to TRBJ2-7; 9 bases match TRBD1. The J segment lost 2 bases and the V segment lost 4 bases, leaving 6 bases of the junction unmatched. There are 15 residues in the CDR3. In DNA, the CDR3 is TGTGCCAGCAGTTCGGGACAGGGTTTCCCCTACGAGCAGTACTTC. Residues: CASSSGQGFPYEQYF.

Here the CDR3 DNA reads TGTGCCACCAGTGCTCGGACTAGCCCCACAGATACGCAGTATTTT. Translating gives CATSARTSPTDTQYF. The chain combines TRBV24-1 with TRBJ2-3; 8 bases agree with TRBD2. Germline V gene sequence: CDR1 KGHDR, CDR2 SFDVKD. The V segment lost 5 bases and the J segment 2 bases; nucleotides outside the gene matches: 5. The CDR3 extends over 15 amino acids.

The CDR3 DNA follows: TGTGCCAGCAGCTTAAGTCAACGTTACGAGCAGTACTTC. Translation gives CASSLSQRYEQYF. The rearrangement links TRBV11-2 to TRBJ2-7; D remains ambiguous. Trimming took off 2 bases at V and 4 bases at J, with 9 bases between the two ends. CDR1 and CDR2 from the germline V gene are SGHAT and FQNNGV. The CDR3 runs 13 residues.

This clonotype was observed a handful of times. One end of the junction varies from germline; a read error may be responsible. V gene TRBV20-1 combines with J gene TRBJ2-7; 13 bases are shared with TRBD2. CDR1 and CDR2 (germline): DFQATT, SNEGSKA (reference sequence). The CDR3 contains 15 residues. The CDR3, as DNA: TGCAGTGCTAGTGACCAAGGGACTAGCGGGACCCCGCGGGCCTTC. Protein product: CSASDQGTSGTPRAF.

This chain joins TRBV5-1 and TRBJ2-7; possible D gene TRBD1, 5 bases. Trimming removed 1 base at V and 6 bases at J, with 17 bases between. The CDR3 is made up of 15 amino acids. Germline-derived CDR1 and CDR2 are SGHRS and YFSETQ. The CDR3 loop is CASSLSGFQSGEQYF. The DNA of the CDR3 is TGCGCCAGCAGCTTGTCAGGGTTTCAGAGTGGCGAGCAGTACTTC.

The CDR3 coding sequence is TGTGCCAGCAGCCAAGGGATTAGCGATCGGTACTTC. The encoded protein is CASSQGISDRYF. The rearrangement links TRBV6-2 or TRBV6-3 to TRBJ2-7, with TRBD2 as a possible D gene (5 bases). Trimming cost V 6 bases and J 12 bases, with 18 bases left between them. Per germline, CDR1 MNHEY and CDR2 SVGEGT. There are 12 residues in the CDR3.

The chain links TRBV5-1 to TRBJ2-5; TRBD1 agrees at 8 bases. V trimming: 2 bases; J trimming: 0 bases; junction bases outside the gene matches: 3. The CDR3 runs to 15 residues. The germline V gene has CDR1 SGHRS and CDR2 YFSETQ. The CDR3 is CASSFGQGNQETQYF. In DNA form, the CDR3 reads TGCGCCAGCAGCTTCGGACAGGGAAACCAAGAGACCCAGTACTTC. The variable domain in full, completed from reference TRBV5-1 and TRBJ2-5, reads KAGVTQTPRYLIKTRGQQVTLSCSPISGHRSVSWYQQTPGQGLQFLFEYFSETQRNKGNFPGRFSGRQFSNSRSEMNVSTLELGDSALYLCASSFGQGNQETQYFGPGTRLLVL.

This clonotype was seen a single time. The CDR3 nucleotides are TGCAGTGCTAGTTCCGGGGTGAGCACAGATACGCAGTATTTT. It is translated as CSASSGVSTDTQYF. V and J are TRBV20-1 and TRBJ2-3; D is perhaps TRBD2 (5 bases). V lost 3 bases to trimming and J lost 0 bases, with 10 bases between them. Germline CDR1 DFQATT, CDR2 SNEGSKA (reference sequence). The CDR3 runs 14 residues.

This clonotype was found once. This sequence joins TRBV11-1 and TRBJ2-7, with TRBD1 identical over 10 bases. This CDR3 contains 14 residues. The V segment lost 5 bases and the J segment 6 bases; nucleotides outside the gene matches: 7. CDR1 SGHAT and CDR2 FQDESV come from the germline V gene (reference sequence). CDR3 amino acids: CASSPGTGAVEQYF. In nucleotides, the CDR3 is TGTGCCAGCAGCCCAGGGACAGGGGCGGTCGAGCAGTACTTC.

J is TRBJ1-3 and V is TRBV10-3; D call uncertain. Trimming cost V 6 bases and J 0 bases, with 6 bases left between them. CDR1 and CDR2 (germline): ENHRY, SYGVKD. This CDR3 has 13 residues. The CDR3 region is CAISSSSGNTIYF. The CDR3 DNA reads as TGTGCCATCAGCTCCTCCTCTGGAAACACCATATATTTT.

V usage is TRBV7-2 and J usage is TRBJ2-3; the match to TRBD1 covers 7 bases. The junction had 6 bases not matched to a gene; V was cut back by 1 base and J by 5 bases. Germline CDR1 is SGHTA and CDR2 is FQGNSA. There are 15 residues in the CDR3. CDR3 in amino acids: CASSLVGGFVDTQYF. The CDR3 coding sequence is TGTGCCAGCAGCTTAGTAGGGGGCTTTGTAGATACGCAGTATTTT.

This clonotype was observed a handful of times. This chain uses TRBV20-1 with TRBJ2-1, with a weak D call TRBD2 (6 bases). The germline gives CDR1 DFQATT, CDR2 SNEGSKA (reference sequence). The CDR3 length is 16 residues. Trimming removed 4 bases from V and 0 bases from J, with 16 bases in between. As DNA, the CDR3 is TGCAGTGCTACCTCGGGCGGGGTAGGCTCCTACAATGAGCAGTTCTTC. This codes for CSATSGGVGSYNEQFF.

The chain carries TRBV5-1 and TRBJ2-7; the match to TRBD2 covers 9 bases. The V gene end was trimmed by 0 bases and the J gene end by 6 bases; junction bases not matched to a gene: 13. Looked up from germline, CDR1 is SGHRS and CDR2 is YFSETQ. CDR3 size: 17 residues. For the CDR3, the DNA is TGCGCCAGCAGCTTGGACCCGCGAGCGGGAGGTGAAGGCGAGCAGTACTTC. It codes for CASSLDPRAGGEGEQYF.

With respect to this clonotype: A much larger clonotype is one base distant, so this may be a read error. V gene TRBV5-1 combines with J gene TRBJ2-3; perhaps TRBD2 as D (7 bases). CDR3 length equals 16 residues. CDR1 is SGHRS and CDR2 is YFSETQ in the germline V gene. The CDR3 loop is CASSLMGGASTDTQCF. CDR3 coding DNA: TGTGCCAGCAGTTTAATGGGGGGGGCTAGCACAGATACGCAGTGTTTT.

This chain links TRBV10-3 with TRBJ2-7, with 8 bases lining up with TRBD2. The V segment lost 0 bases and the J segment 0 bases; nucleotides outside the gene matches: 7. The germline V gene encodes CDR1 ENHRY and CDR2 SYGVKD. The CDR3 sequence is 17 residues long. In DNA form, the CDR3 reads TGTGCCATCAGTGAGTCGGGAGCGGGGGACCTCTCCTACGAGCAGTACTTC. Its protein product is CAISESGAGDLSYEQYF.

This clonotype was seen only once. This sequence joins TRBV5-4 and TRBJ1-1; D is perhaps TRBD1 (5 bases). Germline-derived CDR1 and CDR2 are SGHNT and YYREEE (reference sequence). The V and J ends lost 4 bases and 1 base respectively, with 11 bases between them. The CDR3 extends over 14 amino acids. This CDR3 is CASSAGLSNTEAFF. The CDR3, as DNA: TGTGCCAGCAGCGCGGGACTCTCGAACACTGAAGCTTTCTTT.

This clonotype appeared a single time. V and J are TRBV10-3 and TRBJ1-6, with D unresolved. V was shortened by 4 bases and J by 5 bases, with 9 bases between the two germline ends. The CDR3 contains 14 residues. Germline V gene sequence: CDR1 ENHRY, CDR2 SYGVKD. DNA for the CDR3: TGTGCCATCAGTGGGGCCGGTAATAATTCACCCCTCCACTTT. Residues: CAISGAGNNSPLHF.

This clonotype was seen at least ten times. This chain links TRBV3-1 with TRBJ2-5; 7 bases fit TRBD2. In germline, CDR1 is LGHDT, CDR2 YNNKEL (reference sequence). J was trimmed by 5 bases and V by 4 bases; bases with no gene match: 13. This CDR3 has 16 residues. For the CDR3, the DNA is TGTGCCAGCAGCCCAGGAGGGACTATAGAGGTGGAGACCCAGTACTTC. Translated, it gives CASSPGGTIEVETQYF.

This clonotype was counted a single time. This rearrangement joins TRBV7-9 to TRBJ2-2; D gene unclear. This CDR3 region has 15 residues. Germline lookup yields CDR1 SEHNR and CDR2 FQNEAQ (reference sequence). V lost 3 bases, J lost 4 bases, and 12 bases lay in between. The CDR3 bases are TGTGCCAGCAGCTTCGGCCTCCCCCTCACCGGGGAGCTGTTTTTT. It yields the protein CASSFGLPLTGELFF.

The chain has TRBV12-3 or TRBV12-4 and TRBJ2-5, with 13 positions matching TRBD2. Trimming cost V 8 bases and J 5 bases; bases outside gene matches: 11. CDR3 length: 16 residues. In DNA, the CDR3 is TGTGCCAGCGGAGAGGGACTAGCGGGGCGGGGGGAGACCCAGTACTTC. Its protein product is CASGEGLAGRGETQYF.